A selection of T cell receptor beta chains follows, all from one sample in a study of blood T cell repertoires in COVID-19. Sequenced by immunoSEQ multiplex PCR; TCRdb stores in-frame clones only, minus some. Among roughly 500,000 clones, roughly 90% were seen once, and the ten largest hold about 2%. Sequences were obtained from PBMCs or T cells enriched from blood (not recorded which). These receptors were obtained from a woman aged 40 to 50 who had recovered from COVID-19. The CDR3 runs from the conserved cysteine through the conserved F or W. Fields, in order: V gene, J gene, clone size, D gene, CDR3 protein, CDR3 DNA. D genes are given only for firm matches. Some rows mark clone size as missing; the rest say once, few, many or name a class of expanded clone.

TRBV6-5	TRBJ1-4	NA	TRBD1	CASSPGQGARKLFF	TGTGCCAGCAGCCCGGGACAGGGGGCTAGAAAACTGTTTTTT
TRBV27	TRBJ1-2	NA	TRBD1	CASSLSQGAHGYTF	TGTGCCAGCAGTTTATCGCAGGGGGCCCACGGCTACACCTTC
TRBV28	TRBJ2-7	NA	NA	CASSFSAYEQYF	TGTGCCAGCAGTTTTTCGGCCTACGAGCAGTACTTC
TRBV4-1	TRBJ2-1	NA	NA	CASSQDLRSEQFF	TGCGCCAGCAGCCAAGACCTTAGGAGTGAGCAGTTCTTC
TRBV6-1	TRBJ1-5	NA	NA	CASSEATGGIQPQHF	TGTGCCAGCAGTGAAGCGACCGGGGGGATACAGCCCCAGCATTTT
TRBV5-6	TRBJ1-3	NA	NA	CASSPGGPTSGNTIYF	TGTGCCAGCAGCCCGGGGGGCCCGACCTCTGGAAACACCATATATTTT
TRBV5-8	TRBJ2-4	NA	NA	CASSLEWSALAKNIQYF	TGTGCCAGCAGCTTGGAGTGGAGTGCGCTAGCCAAAAACATTCAGTACTTC
TRBV18	TRBJ1-3	once	TRBD1	CASSPSGGGNTIYF	TGTGCCAGCTCACCATCAGGGGGCGGAAACACCATATATTTT
TRBV5-6	TRBJ1-4	NA	NA	CASSRGTNEKLFF	TGTGCCAGCAGCCGAGGAACAAATGAAAAACTGTTTTTT
TRBV5-1	TRBJ1-2	NA	NA	CASRVDSNYGYTF	TGCGCCAGTCGAGTAGACAGTAACTATGGCTACACCTTC
TRBV13	TRBJ2-3	NA	TRBD2	CASRITGGSDTQYF	TGTGCCAGCAGGATCACGGGAGGGTCAGATACGCAGTATTTT
TRBV5-1	TRBJ2-5	NA	TRBD2	CASSSGLAGGFQETQYF	TGCGCCAGCAGCAGCGGACTAGCGGGAGGCTTCCAAGAGACCCAGTACTTC
TRBV12-3/TRBV12-4	TRBJ2-5	NA	NA	CASSLGGKTQYF	TGTGCCAGCAGTCTCGGAGGGAAGACCCAGTACTTC
TRBV19	TRBJ1-1	NA	TRBD1	CASSTPPGDSTHTEAFF	TGTGCCAGTAGTACTCCTCCGGGGGACAGCACCCACACTGAAGCTTTCTTT
TRBV27	TRBJ1-1	once	TRBD1	CASRKTGFTEAFF	TGTGCCAGCAGGAAGACAGGGTTCACTGAAGCTTTCTTT
TRBV28	TRBJ1-5	NA	NA	CASSLSGADQPQHF	TGTGCCAGCAGTTTATCTGGGGCGGATCAGCCCCAGCATTTT
TRBV7-2	TRBJ1-2	once	TRBD1	CASSTRAGGVYGYTF	TGTGCCAGCAGCACCCGGGCAGGGGGCGTCTATGGCTACACCTTC
TRBV28	TRBJ1-2	NA	NA	CASSWHTGIYGYTF	TGTGCCAGCAGTTGGCATACAGGGATCTATGGCTACACCTTC
TRBV7-2	TRBJ1-1	NA	TRBD1	CASSFSPGQERAFF	TGTGCCAGCAGCTTTTCACCGGGACAGGAACGAGCTTTCTTT
TRBV24-1	TRBJ2-1	NA	TRBD1	CATSDPAPRGHIDEQFF	TGTGCCACCAGTGACCCCGCCCCCAGGGGGCATATCGATGAGCAGTTCTTC
TRBV10-3	TRBJ2-2	NA	NA	CAISESGANTGELFF	TGTGCCATCAGTGAGTCCGGTGCGAACACCGGGGAGCTGTTTTTT
TRBV9	TRBJ1-2	NA	NA	CASSPTAGQANYGYTF	TGTGCCAGCAGCCCCACCGCGGGCCAAGCTAACTATGGCTACACCTTC
TRBV5-4	TRBJ1-1	NA	TRBD1	CASSLAGTGRTEAFF	TGTGCCAGCAGCCTAGCCGGGACAGGGAGAACTGAAGCTTTCTTT
TRBV18	TRBJ1-4	NA	TRBD1	CASSRQGEKLFF	TGTGCCAGCTCACGACAGGGTGAAAAACTGTTTTTT
TRBV7-6	TRBJ1-4	NA	NA	CASSLESTGSNEKLFF	TGTGCCAGCAGCTTAGAATCGACAGGTTCTAATGAAAAACTGTTTTTT
TRBV5-1	TRBJ2-1	NA	NA	CASSLEGAGYNEQFF	TGCGCCAGCAGCTTGGAGGGGGCGGGATACAATGAGCAGTTCTTC
TRBV30	TRBJ1-3	NA	NA	CAWSENSSSGNTIYF	TGTGCCTGGAGTGAGAACAGCAGCTCTGGAAACACCATATATTTT
TRBV7-2	TRBJ2-3	NA	TRBD1	CASSPPGQGGDTQYF	TGTGCCAGCAGTCCGCCGGGACAGGGAGGAGATACGCAGTATTTT
TRBV6-4	TRBJ1-1	NA	NA	CASSRERATEAFF	TGTGCCAGCAGTAGGGAGAGGGCCACTGAAGCTTTCTTT
TRBV6-5	TRBJ2-7	NA	NA	CASKDRSGGYEQYF	TGTGCCAGCAAGGACAGATCGGGGGGTTACGAGCAGTACTTC
TRBV6-6	TRBJ2-3	NA	TRBD2	CATGSGRTDTQYF	TGTGCCACTGGTAGCGGGAGGACAGATACGCAGTATTTT
TRBV2	TRBJ2-6	NA	TRBD1	CASTGTGGGSGANVLTF	TGTGCCAGCACCGGGACAGGGGGTGGGTCTGGGGCCAACGTCCTGACTTTC
TRBV7-9	TRBJ1-6	NA	NA	CASSPIILQDSYNSPLHF	TGTGCCAGCAGCCCTATAATCCTCCAGGACTCCTATAATTCACCCCTCCACTTT
TRBV4-1	TRBJ2-5	NA	TRBD2	CASSQTRGLQETQYF	TGCGCCAGCAGCCAAACTAGGGGACTACAAGAGACCCAGTACTTC
TRBV7-2	TRBJ1-2	NA	TRBD1	CASSIQQGGYGYTF	TGTGCCAGCAGCATACAGCAGGGGGGCTATGGCTACACCTTC
TRBV19	TRBJ2-3	NA	TRBD1	CASSIDRGTGVVTDTQYF	TGTGCCAGTAGTATAGATCGGGGGACAGGGGTCGTCACAGATACGCAGTATTTT
TRBV27	TRBJ2-7	NA	NA	CASSKSGGTRSYEQYF	TGTGCCAGCAGTAAATCTGGCGGGACCCGCTCCTACGAGCAGTACTTC
TRBV29-1	TRBJ1-3	NA	TRBD1	CSGRTGVGNTIYF	TGCAGCGGACGAACAGGGGTGGGAAACACCATATATTTT
TRBV2	TRBJ1-1	NA	NA	CASGTEEGTEAFF	TGTGCCAGCGGGACGGAGGAGGGCACTGAAGCTTTCTTT
TRBV5-5	TRBJ1-3	few	NA	CASSNQQGSGNTIYF	TGTGCCAGCAGCAATCAACAGGGATCCGGAAACACCATATATTTT
TRBV6-5	TRBJ2-7	NA	TRBD2	CASSYMAGGHYEQYF	TGTGCCAGCAGTTATATGGCGGGAGGGCATTACGAGCAGTACTTC
TRBV19	TRBJ1-1	NA	TRBD1	CASTDRGRFTEAFF	TGTGCCAGTACTGACAGGGGGCGCTTCACTGAAGCTTTCTTT
TRBV19	TRBJ1-5	NA	NA	CASSINRDSNQPQHF	TGTGCCAGTAGTATCAACAGGGACAGCAATCAGCCCCAGCATTTT
TRBV9	TRBJ2-2	few	NA	CASSVADTGELFF	TGTGCCAGCAGCGTAGCTGACACCGGGGAGCTGTTTTTT
TRBV6-5	TRBJ1-1	NA	NA	CASSFVSWNTEAFF	TGTGCCAGCAGCTTCGTCTCGTGGAACACTGAAGCTTTCTTT
TRBV7-2	TRBJ1-2	NA	TRBD1	CASSFVPGQEGAF	TGTGCCAGCAGCTTCGTCCCGGGACAGGAAGGGGCTTTC